Listed here are 20 T cell receptor beta chains from one sample, sequenced in a study of tumor-infiltrating lymphocytes in localized non-small cell lung cancer. TCRdb's table, derived via immunoSEQ multiplex PCR, lists solely in-frame clones and lacks some. The sample contains 15,000 to 17,000 clones, roughly 71% of which appear only once. Sequenced sample: lung tumor tissue. Source of these receptors: a human donor with non-small cell lung cancer.

This clone turned up a few times. The V and J genes are TRBV19 and TRBJ2-6; no clear D. Germline CDR1 LNHDA, CDR2 SQIVND (reference sequence). Trimming cost V 3 bases and J 9 bases, with 18 bases left between them. The CDR3 is 16 amino acids. CDR3 sequence: CASSIRKGTLGNVLTF. The CDR3 bases are TGTGCCAGTAGTATTCGGAAGGGTACTCTCGGCAACGTCCTGACTTTC.

This clone showed up just once. The chain is built from TRBV6-6 and TRBJ2-7, with D perhaps TRBD2 (6 bases). Trimming took off 3 bases at V and 3 bases at J, with 12 bases between the two ends. The CDR3 extends over 14 amino acids. The germline gives CDR1 MNHNY, CDR2 SVGAGI (reference sequence). As DNA, the CDR3 is TGTGCCAGCAGTTATAGCGGCGGTGGCTACGAGCAGTACTTC. Protein: CASSYSGGGYEQYF.

This clone was observed a handful of times. The chain carries TRBV30 and TRBJ1-5; 7 nucleotides match TRBD1. Germline trimming cut 5 bases from V and 5 bases from J; bases unmatched to any gene: 3. The CDR3 is 12 residues long. CDR1 is GTSNPN and CDR2 is SVGIG in the germline V gene (reference sequence). The CDR3: CAWDRDDQPQHF. As DNA, the CDR3 is TGTGCCTGGGACAGGGACGATCAGCCCCAGCATTTT.

V is TRBV13 and J is TRBJ2-7; D perhaps matches TRBD1 (5 bases). This CDR3 is built from 13 residues. Germline assignment: CDR1 PRHDT and CDR2 FYEKMQ (reference sequence). Trimming took off 3 bases at V and 5 bases at J, with 11 bases between the two ends. CDR3 sequence: CASSFGQGNEQYF. The CDR3 DNA reads TGTGCCAGCAGCTTTGGGCAGGGCAACGAGCAGTACTTC. The full variable domain, with the rest looked up from reference TRBV13 and TRBJ2-7, is AAGVIQSPRHLIKEKRETATLKCYPIPRHDTVYWYQQGPGQDPQFLISFYEKMQSDKGSIPDRFSAQQFSDYHSELNMSSLELGDSALYFCASSFGQGNEQYFGPGTRLTVT.

The rearrangement joins TRBV29-1 to TRBJ2-7, with 9 bases identical to TRBD1. The CDR3 has 13 amino acids. The trim removed 4 bases at V and 5 bases at J, leaving 6 bases unmatched. CDR1 and CDR2 from the germline V gene are SQVTM and ANQGSEA. Here the CDR3 reads CSVVEQGAHEQYF. CDR3 DNA: TGCAGCGTTGTGGAACAGGGGGCCCACGAGCAGTACTTC.

The rearrangement uses TRBV5-1 and TRBJ2-6, with D perhaps matching TRBD2 (6 bases). Germline V gene lookup returns CDR1 SGHRS and CDR2 YFSETQ. V shed 3 bases and J shed 8 bases, with 15 bases lying between them. The CDR3 spans 15 residues. The CDR3 region is CASSSLTRGTNVLTF. CDR3 DNA sequence: TGCGCCAGCAGCTCTCTGACACGGGGGACCAACGTCCTGACTTTC.

This chain uses TRBV30 with TRBJ1-2; no definite D call. The V end was cut by 2 bases, the J end by 12 bases, with 16 bases between. The CDR3 is 12 residues long. CDR1 and CDR2 (germline): GTSNPN, SVGIG (reference sequence). Here the CDR3 DNA reads TGTGCCTGGAGTACGCTGGACGGTCCGAACACCTTC. This sequence encodes CAWSTLDGPNTF.

The CDR3 sequence is CAADGTGFLYGYTF. As DNA, the CDR3 is TGTGCCGCAGATGGCACAGGGTTTCTCTATGGCTACACCTTC. The chain has TRBV30 and TRBJ1-2; a possible D gene is TRBD1 (6 bases). Germline CDR1 and CDR2: GTSNPN and SVGIG (reference sequence). There are 14 residues in the CDR3. The V end was cut by 8 bases, the J end by 4 bases, with 20 bases between.

This clone turned up a few times. This chain links TRBV5-6 with TRBJ2-7, with D uncertain. Trimming cost V 0 bases and J 4 bases, with 2 bases left between them. Per the germline V gene, CDR1 is SGHDT and CDR2 is YYEEEE. The CDR3 has 11 residues. CDR3 sequence: CASSLAYEQYF. The CDR3 DNA is TGTGCCAGCAGCTTGGCGTACGAGCAGTACTTC.

In its sample, this clone was seen once. J is TRBJ2-3 and V is TRBV18, with unresolved D. V lost 2 bases and J lost 5, with 8 bases in between. CDR3 size: 13 residues. The germline gives CDR1 KGHSH, CDR2 LQKENI. This chain's CDR3 is CASSPDSVDTQYF. The CDR3 bases are TGTGCCAGCTCACCAGATTCGGTAGATACGCAGTATTTT.

This clone was seen a few times. The chain is built from TRBV7-2 and TRBJ1-2, with unresolved D. This CDR3 contains 12 residues. V lost 8 bases to trimming and J lost 7 bases, with 14 bases between them. Germline V gene sequence: CDR1 SGHTA, CDR2 FQGNSA. CDR3 region: CASGPYTGGYTF. CDR3 DNA sequence: TGTGCCAGCGGGCCTTACACGGGTGGCTACACCTTC.

The chain recombines TRBV29-1 with TRBJ2-7, with D possibly being TRBD1 (6 bases). With 8 bases removed from V and 4 bases from J, the gap between germline ends came to 12 bases. Germline V gene data show CDR1 as SQVTM and CDR2 as ANQGSEA. This CDR3 has 11 amino acids. CDR3 nucleotide sequence: TGCAGCTCCGGGACACAGTACGAGCAGTACTTC. Translation gives CSSGTQYEQYF.

This sequence joins TRBV11-3 and TRBJ2-2; D gene unclear. CDR3 length: 13 amino acids. Germline values: CDR1 SGHNT, CDR2 YENEEA. Trimming took off 1 base at V and 6 bases at J, with 6 bases between the two ends. The CDR3: CASSLASSGELFF. Here the CDR3 DNA reads TGTGCCAGCAGCTTAGCGTCCTCCGGGGAGCTGTTTTTT. Full variable domain (outside the CDR3, taken from reference TRBV11-3 and TRBJ2-2): EAGVVQSPRYKIIEKKQPVAFWCNPISGHNTLYWYLQNLGQGPELLIRYENEEAVDDSQLPKDRFSAERLKGVDSTLKIQPAELGDSAVYLCASSLASSGELFFGEGSRLTVL.

This chain joins TRBV6-5 and TRBJ2-1, with D possibly matching TRBD1 (6 bases). Germline V gives CDR1 MNHEY, CDR2 SVGAGI. The ends were cut back, 8 bases at V and 6 bases at J, with 17 bases in the middle. This CDR3 spans 14 amino acids. The CDR3 DNA reads TGTGCCAGCGGAGGCAGGGGTTGGGTCAATGAGCAGTTCTTC. Its translation is CASGGRGWVNEQFF.

The count of this clone is one. This chain joins TRBV20-1 and TRBJ2-7; D perhaps matches TRBD2 (6 bases). CDR1 and CDR2 from the germline V gene are DFQATT and SNEGSKA (reference sequence). The CDR3 loop spans 11 amino acids. Trimming removed 5 bases at V and 2 bases at J, with 7 bases between. CDR3 DNA sequence: TGCAGTGCTCCGGGGGCCTACGAGCAGTACTTC. This codes for CSAPGAYEQYF.

This chain links TRBV11-1 with TRBJ2-7; D ambiguous. CDR1 is SGHAT and CDR2 is FQDESV in the germline V gene (reference sequence). This CDR3 contains 12 residues. Trimming cost V 8 bases and J 4 bases, with 12 bases left between them. The CDR3 loop reads CASPLLLYEQYF. The CDR3 DNA reads as TGTGCCAGCCCCCTGTTACTATACGAGCAGTACTTC.

The CDR3 region is CASSLFGLAGSTYNEQFF. The CDR3 DNA is TGTGCCAGCAGCTTATTTGGGCTAGCGGGATCAACCTACAATGAGCAGTTCTTC. The chain joins TRBV7-9 to TRBJ2-1, with 9 positions matching TRBD2. The CDR3 is 18 amino acids. The germline V gene has CDR1 SEHNR and CDR2 FQNEAQ (reference sequence). Trimming removed 2 bases from V and 2 bases from J; junction bases left unmatched: 10. Variable domain in full (rest from reference TRBV7-9 and TRBJ2-1): DTGVSQNPRHKITKRGQNVTFRCDPISEHNRLYWYRQTLGQGPEFLTYFQNEAQLEKSRLLSDRFSAERPKGSFSTLEIQRTEQGDSAMYLCASSLFGLAGSTYNEQFFGPGTRLTVL.

This clone has a handful of counts. This chain connects TRBV7-2 to TRBJ2-3, with D possibly TRBD1 on 5 matching bases. The CDR3 extends over 13 amino acids. Germline V gives CDR1 SGHTA, CDR2 FQGNSA. V lost 3 bases and J lost 4, with 8 bases in between. CDR3 protein: CASSFLQADTQYF. The CDR3 DNA reads as TGTGCCAGCAGCTTTTTACAGGCAGATACGCAGTATTTT. The full variable domain, completed using reference TRBV7-2 and TRBJ2-3, is GAGVSQSPSNKVTEKGKDVELRCDPISGHTALYWYRQSLGQGLEFLIYFQGNSAPDKSGLPSDRFSAERTGGSVSTLTIQRTQQEDSAVYLCASSFLQADTQYFGPGTRLTVL.

The V and J genes are TRBV21-1 and TRBJ1-1. TRBV21-1 is designated a pseudogene. The CDR3 runs 13 residues. The CDR3 reads CASSKGGTTEAFF. The DNA for the CDR3 is TGTGCCAGCAGCAAAGGGGGTACCACTGAAGCTTTCTTT.

The J gene is TRBJ2-4, the V gene TRBV29-1; TRBD2 aligns across 7 bases. V shed 3 bases, J shed 2 bases, and the junction held 1 base outside the gene matches. CDR1 and CDR2 from the germline V gene are SQVTM and ANQGSEA. The CDR3 loop spans 13 amino acids. CDR3 bases: TGCAGCGTTGAGGGGGGGTCCAAAAACATTCAGTACTTC. Its protein product is CSVEGGSKNIQYF.